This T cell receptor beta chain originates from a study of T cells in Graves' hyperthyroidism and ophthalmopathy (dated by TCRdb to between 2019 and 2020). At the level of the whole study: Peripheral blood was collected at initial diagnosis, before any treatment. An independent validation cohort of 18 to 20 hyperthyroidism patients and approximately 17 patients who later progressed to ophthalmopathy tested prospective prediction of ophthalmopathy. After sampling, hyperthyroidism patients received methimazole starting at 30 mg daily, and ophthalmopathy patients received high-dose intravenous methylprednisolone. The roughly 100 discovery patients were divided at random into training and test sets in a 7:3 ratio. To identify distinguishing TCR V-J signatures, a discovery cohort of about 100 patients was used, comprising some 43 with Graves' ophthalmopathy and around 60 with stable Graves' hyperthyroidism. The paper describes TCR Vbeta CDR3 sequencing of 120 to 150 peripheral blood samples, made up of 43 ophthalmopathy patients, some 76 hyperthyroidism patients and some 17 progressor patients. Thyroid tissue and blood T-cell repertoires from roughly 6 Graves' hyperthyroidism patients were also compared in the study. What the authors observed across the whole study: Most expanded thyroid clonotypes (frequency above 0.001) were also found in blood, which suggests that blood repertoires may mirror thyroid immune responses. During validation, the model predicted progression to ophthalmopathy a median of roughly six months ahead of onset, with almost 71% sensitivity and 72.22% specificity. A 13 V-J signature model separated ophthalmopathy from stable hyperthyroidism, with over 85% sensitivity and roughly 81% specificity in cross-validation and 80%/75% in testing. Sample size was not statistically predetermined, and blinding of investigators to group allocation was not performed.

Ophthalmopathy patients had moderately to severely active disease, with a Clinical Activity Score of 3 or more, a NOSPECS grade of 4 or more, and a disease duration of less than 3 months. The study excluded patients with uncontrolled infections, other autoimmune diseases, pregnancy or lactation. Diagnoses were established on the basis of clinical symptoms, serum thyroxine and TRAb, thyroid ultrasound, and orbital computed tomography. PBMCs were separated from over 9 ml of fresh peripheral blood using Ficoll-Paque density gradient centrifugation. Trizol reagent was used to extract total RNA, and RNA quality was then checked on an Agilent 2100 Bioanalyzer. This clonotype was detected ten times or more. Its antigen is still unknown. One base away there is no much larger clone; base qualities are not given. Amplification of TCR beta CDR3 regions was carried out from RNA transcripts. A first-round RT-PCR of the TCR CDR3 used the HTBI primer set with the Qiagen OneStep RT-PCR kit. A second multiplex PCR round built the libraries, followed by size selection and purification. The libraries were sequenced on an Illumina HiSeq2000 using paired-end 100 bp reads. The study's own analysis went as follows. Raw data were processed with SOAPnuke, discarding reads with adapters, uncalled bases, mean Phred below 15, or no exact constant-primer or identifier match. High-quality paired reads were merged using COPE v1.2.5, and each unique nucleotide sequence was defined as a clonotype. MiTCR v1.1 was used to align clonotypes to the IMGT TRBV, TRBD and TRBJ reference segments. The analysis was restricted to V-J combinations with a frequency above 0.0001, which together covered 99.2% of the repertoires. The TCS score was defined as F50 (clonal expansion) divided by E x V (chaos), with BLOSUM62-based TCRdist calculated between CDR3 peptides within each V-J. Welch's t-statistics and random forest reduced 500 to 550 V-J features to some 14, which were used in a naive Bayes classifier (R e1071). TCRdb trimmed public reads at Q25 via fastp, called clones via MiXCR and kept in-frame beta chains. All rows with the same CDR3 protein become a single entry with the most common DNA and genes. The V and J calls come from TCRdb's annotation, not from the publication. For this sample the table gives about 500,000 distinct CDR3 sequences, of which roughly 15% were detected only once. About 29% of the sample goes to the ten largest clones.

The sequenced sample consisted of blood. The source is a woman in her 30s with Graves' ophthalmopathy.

Here is the DNA: TGCAGTGCTAGAGATCCCCCCGAGCAGTACTTC. Its translation reads: CSARDPPEQYF. In this chain, TRBV20-1 is recombined with TRBJ2-7; the D gene lacks a confident call. The CDR3, from cysteine to phenylalanine, totals 11 residues. Only the CDR3 DNA is retained, 33 bases long and in frame from the first base. CDR1 DFQATT and CDR2 SNEGSKA were looked up in the germline V gene (reference sequence). Deletion took 0 bases off V and 6 bases off J, with a span of 6 bases between the germline ends.